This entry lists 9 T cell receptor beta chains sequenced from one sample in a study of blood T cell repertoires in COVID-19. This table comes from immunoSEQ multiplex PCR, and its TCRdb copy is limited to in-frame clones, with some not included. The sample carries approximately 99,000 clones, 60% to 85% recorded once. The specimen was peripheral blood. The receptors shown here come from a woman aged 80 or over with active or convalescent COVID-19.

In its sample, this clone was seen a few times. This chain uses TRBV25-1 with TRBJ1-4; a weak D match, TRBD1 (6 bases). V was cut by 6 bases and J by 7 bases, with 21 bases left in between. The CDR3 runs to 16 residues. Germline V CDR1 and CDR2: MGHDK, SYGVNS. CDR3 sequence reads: CASSEKPDRWGEKLFF. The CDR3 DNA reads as TGTGCCAGCAGCGAAAAACCAGACAGGTGGGGTGAAAAACTGTTTTTT.

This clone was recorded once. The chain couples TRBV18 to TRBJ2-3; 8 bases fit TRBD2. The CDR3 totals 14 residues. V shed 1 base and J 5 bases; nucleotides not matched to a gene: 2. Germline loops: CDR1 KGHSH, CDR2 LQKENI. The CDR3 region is CASSPLLAGDTQYF. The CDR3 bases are TGTGCCAGCTCACCACTCCTAGCGGGAGATACGCAGTATTTT.

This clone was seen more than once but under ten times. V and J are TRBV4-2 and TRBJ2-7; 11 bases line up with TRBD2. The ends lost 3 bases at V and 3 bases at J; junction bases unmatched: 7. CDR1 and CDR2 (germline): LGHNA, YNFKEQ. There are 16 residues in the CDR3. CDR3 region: CASSQARLAGIYEQYF. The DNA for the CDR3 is TGTGCCAGCAGCCAGGCACGACTAGCGGGAATCTACGAGCAGTACTTC.

The CDR3 region has the DNA TGTGCCAGCAGCTTAGGGTCTGGCGGGAAGCTAGACAATGAGCAGTTCTTC. Translating gives CASSLGSGGKLDNEQFF. The J gene is TRBJ2-1, the V gene TRBV11-3, with D perhaps matching TRBD2 (6 bases). This CDR3 is built from 17 residues. Trimming pared 1 base from V and 5 bases from J, leaving 18 bases between. Germline V lookup: CDR1 SGHNT, CDR2 YENEEA.

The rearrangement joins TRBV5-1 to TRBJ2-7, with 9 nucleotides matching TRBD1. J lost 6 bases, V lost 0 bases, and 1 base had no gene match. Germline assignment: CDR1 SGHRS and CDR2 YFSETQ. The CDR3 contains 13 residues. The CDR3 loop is CASSLGQGGEQYF. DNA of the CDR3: TGCGCCAGCAGCTTGGGACAGGGGGGCGAGCAGTACTTC.

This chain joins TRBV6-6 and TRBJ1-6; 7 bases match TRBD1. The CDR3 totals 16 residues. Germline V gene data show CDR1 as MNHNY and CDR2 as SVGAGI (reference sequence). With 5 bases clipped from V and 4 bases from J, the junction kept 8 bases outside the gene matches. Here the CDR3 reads CASSRGPGQYNSPLHF. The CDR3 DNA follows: TGTGCCAGCAGTAGAGGACCGGGACAGTATAATTCACCCCTCCACTTT.

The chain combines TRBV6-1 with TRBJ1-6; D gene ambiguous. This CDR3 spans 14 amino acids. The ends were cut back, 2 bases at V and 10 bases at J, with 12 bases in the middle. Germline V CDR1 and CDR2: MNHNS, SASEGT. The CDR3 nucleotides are TGTGCCAGCAGTGAATTCCGTATTGAGTCACCCCTCCACTTT. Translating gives CASSEFRIESPLHF.

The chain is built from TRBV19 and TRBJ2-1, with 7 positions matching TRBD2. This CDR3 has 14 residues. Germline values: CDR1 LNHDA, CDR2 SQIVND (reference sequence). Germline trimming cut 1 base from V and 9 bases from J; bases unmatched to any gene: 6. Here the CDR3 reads CASSIARLAGEQFF. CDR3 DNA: TGTGCCAGTAGTATAGCCAGACTAGCCGGTGAGCAGTTCTTC.

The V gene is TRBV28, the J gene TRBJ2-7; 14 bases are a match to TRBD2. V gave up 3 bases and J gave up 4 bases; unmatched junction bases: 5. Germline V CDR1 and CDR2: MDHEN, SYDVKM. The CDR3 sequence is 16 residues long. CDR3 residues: CASSLKTSGRVYEQYF. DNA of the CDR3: TGTGCCAGCAGTTTGAAGACTAGCGGGAGGGTTTACGAGCAGTACTTC.